These T cell receptor beta chains were read from a single sample in a study of blood T cell repertoires in COVID-19. Some clones are missing from TCRdb's copy, which holds only in-frame ones; the method was immunoSEQ multiplex PCR. The repertoire holds 75,000 to 100,000 clones, with just under 90% as singletons. What was sequenced was peripheral blood. The receptors were gathered from a human donor in a cohort sampled during active COVID-19. CDR3s include the opening cysteine and the closing phenylalanine or tryptophan. The D gene is left open where the match is weak. Size values are once, few and many counts, or a class for expanded clones, and some rows have none.

TRBD2 TRBJ2-5 TRBV2 - CASSGTSGGATETQYF TGTGCCAGCAGCGGGACTAGCGGGGGGGCGACCGAGACCCAGTACTTC
TRBD2 TRBJ2-1 TRBV4-1 - CASSQASTSGGLNEQFF TGCGCCAGCAGCCAAGCCTCGACTAGCGGGGGGCTCAATGAGCAGTTCTTC
TRBD1 TRBJ2-7 TRBV7-9 few CASSSGRGKTYEQYF TGTGCCAGCAGCTCCGGCAGGGGGAAGACCTACGAGCAGTACTTC
TRBD2 TRBJ2-7 TRBV28 - CASRPGLAGVEQYF TGTGCCAGCAGACCGGGACTAGCGGGAGTTGAGCAGTACTTC
TRBD1 TRBJ1-5 TRBV19 - CASSPRQGNSNQPQHF TGTGCCAGTAGTCCGCGACAGGGGAATAGCAATCAGCCCCAGCATTTT
- TRBJ2-7 TRBV7-3 - CASSLGAGMGYEQYF TGTGCCAGCAGTTTGGGGGCAGGGATGGGCTACGAGCAGTACTTC
- TRBJ1-2 TRBV24-1 - CATSQSGQTYGYTF TGTGCCACCAGCCAGTCGGGACAAACCTATGGCTACACCTTC
- TRBJ2-4 TRBV27 - CASSSGLNGIQYF TGTGCCAGCAGTTCGGGACTGAACGGGATTCAGTACTTC
- TRBJ1-1 TRBV4-2 - CASSQERHFETEAFF TGTGCCAGCAGCCAAGAAAGACATTTCGAGACTGAAGCTTTCTTT
TRBD2 TRBJ2-3 TRBV5-4 - CASSPAGGAGDTQYF TGTGCCAGCAGCCCAGCGGGGGGAGCAGGAGATACGCAGTATTTT
- TRBJ2-3 TRBV6-5 once CASSYGPGTQYF TGTGCCAGCAGTTACGGTCCGGGTACGCAGTATTTT
TRBD1 TRBJ2-1 TRBV4-1 - CASSQDPGQSRNCEQFF TGCGCCAGCAGCCAAGATCCGGGACAGTCTAGAAATTGCGAGCAGTTCTTC
- TRBJ2-3 TRBV5-1 - CASSLGHAEDTQYF TGCGCCAGCAGCTTGGGTCATGCGGAAGATACGCAGTATTTT